Described below is a single T cell receptor (beta chain) sequence and its context. Its antigen remains unidentified. The sample comes from a study of memory CD8 T cells in hepatitis C reinfection. Overall study: Pre-reinfection sampling occurred 55 to 20 weeks ahead of detected reinfection. The study, taken as a whole, reports: With five donors, public clonotype conclusions could not be definitive.

This table comes from immunoSEQ multiplex PCR, and its TCRdb copy is limited to in-frame clones, with some not included. Of 45,000 to 55,000 clones listed, over 85% are singletons. Specified time point: pre-reinfection, 55 to 20 weeks before reinfection detection. The sorted cells went straight to TCR sequencing with no prior in vitro expansion. People who inject drugs from Montreal's HEPCO study were the donors. The length of the CDR3 is 14 residues. The germline CDR1 and CDR2 sequences are KGHSH and LQKENI. V trimming: 3 bases; J trimming: 4 bases; junction bases outside the gene matches: 3. This sequence was found in a man between 18 and 35 years old with hepatitis C virus infection. The sample comprised naive CD8+ T cells sorted from blood. The chain carries TRBV18 and TRBJ2-7; the match to TRBD1 covers 10 bases. The CDR3, as DNA: TGTGCCAGCTCACCGACAGGGGGCACGTACGAGCAGTACTTC. This gives the protein CASSPTGGTYEQYF.